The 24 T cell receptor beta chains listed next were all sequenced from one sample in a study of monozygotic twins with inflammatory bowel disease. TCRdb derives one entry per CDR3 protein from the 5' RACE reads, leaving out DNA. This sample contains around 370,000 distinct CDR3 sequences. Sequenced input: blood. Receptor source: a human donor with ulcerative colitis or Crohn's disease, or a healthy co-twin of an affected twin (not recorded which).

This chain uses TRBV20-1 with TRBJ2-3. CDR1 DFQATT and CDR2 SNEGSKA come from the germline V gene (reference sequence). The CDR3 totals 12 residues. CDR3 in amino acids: CSAARGTDTQYF.

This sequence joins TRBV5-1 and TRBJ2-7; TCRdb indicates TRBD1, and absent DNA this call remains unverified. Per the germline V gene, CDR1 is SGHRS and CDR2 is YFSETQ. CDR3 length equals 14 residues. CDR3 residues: CASSFLGDTYEQYF.

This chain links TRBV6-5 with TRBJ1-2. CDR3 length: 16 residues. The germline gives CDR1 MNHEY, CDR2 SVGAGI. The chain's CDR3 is CASSYSGRQRLYGYTF.

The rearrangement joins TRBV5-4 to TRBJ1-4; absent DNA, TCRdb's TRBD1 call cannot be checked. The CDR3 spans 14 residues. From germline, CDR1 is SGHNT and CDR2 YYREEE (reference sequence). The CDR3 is CASSLKTGDEKLFF.

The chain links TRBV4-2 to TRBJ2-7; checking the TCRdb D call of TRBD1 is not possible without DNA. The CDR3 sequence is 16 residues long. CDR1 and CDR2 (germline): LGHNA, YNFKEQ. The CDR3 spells CASSQEGQGASYEQYF.

CDR3 loop: CSAENVRGAGGTDTQYF. V usage is TRBV20-1 and J usage is TRBJ2-3; the D call from TCRdb, TRBD1, cannot be confirmed without DNA. CDR1 is DFQATT and CDR2 is SNEGSKA in the germline V gene (reference sequence). CDR3 size: 17 residues.

CDR3 amino acids: CASSLNRGGEQYF. The J gene is TRBJ2-7, the V gene TRBV7-3; the D call of TRBD1 rests on TCRdb alone, since no DNA is present to check it. Germline values: CDR1 SGHTA, CDR2 FQGTGA. The CDR3 runs 13 residues.

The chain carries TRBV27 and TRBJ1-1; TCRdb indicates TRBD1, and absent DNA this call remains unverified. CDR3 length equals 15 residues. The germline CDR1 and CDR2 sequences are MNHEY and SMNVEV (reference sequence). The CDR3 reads CASSQGSYGFTEAFF.

CDR3 loop: CASSRHRSGTSYNSPLHF. V is TRBV6-1 and J is TRBJ1-6. CDR3 length equals 18 residues. CDR1 is MNHNS, CDR2 SASEGT, per germline.

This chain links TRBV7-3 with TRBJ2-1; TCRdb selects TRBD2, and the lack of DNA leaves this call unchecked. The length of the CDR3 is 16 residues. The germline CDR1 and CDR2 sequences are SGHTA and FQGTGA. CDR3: CASSLVAGTSYNEQFF.

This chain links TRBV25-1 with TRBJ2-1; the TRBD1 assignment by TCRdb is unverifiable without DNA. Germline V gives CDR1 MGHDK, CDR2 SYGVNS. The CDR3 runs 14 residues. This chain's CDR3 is CASTGVGGGNEQFF.

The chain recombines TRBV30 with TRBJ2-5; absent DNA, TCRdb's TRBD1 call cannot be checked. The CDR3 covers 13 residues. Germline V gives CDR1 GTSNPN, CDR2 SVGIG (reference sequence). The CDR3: CALKDRYQETQYF.

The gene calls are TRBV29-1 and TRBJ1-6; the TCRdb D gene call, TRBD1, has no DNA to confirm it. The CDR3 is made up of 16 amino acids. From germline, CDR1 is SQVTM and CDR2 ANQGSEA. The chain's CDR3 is CSNERDRCSYNSPLHF.

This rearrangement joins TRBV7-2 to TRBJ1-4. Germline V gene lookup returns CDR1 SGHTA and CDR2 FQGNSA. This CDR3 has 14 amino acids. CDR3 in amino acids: CASSPARGNEKLFF.

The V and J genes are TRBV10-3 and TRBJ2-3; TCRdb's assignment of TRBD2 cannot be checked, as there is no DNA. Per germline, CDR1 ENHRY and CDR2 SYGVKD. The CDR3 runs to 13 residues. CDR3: CAIKAGHTDTQYF.

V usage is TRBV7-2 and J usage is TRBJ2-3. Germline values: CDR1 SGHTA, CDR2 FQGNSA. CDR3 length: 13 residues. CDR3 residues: CASSLVTVDTQYF.

CDR3 residues: CSAVSGGVTGELFF. This chain links TRBV20-1 with TRBJ2-2; lacking DNA, the TRBD2 call made by TCRdb goes unchecked. The CDR3 is 14 residues long. Germline CDR1 reads DFQATT; CDR2 reads SNEGSKA (reference sequence).

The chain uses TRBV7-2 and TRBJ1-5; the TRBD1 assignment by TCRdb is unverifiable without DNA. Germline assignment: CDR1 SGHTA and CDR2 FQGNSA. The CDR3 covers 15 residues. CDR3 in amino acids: CASSRDTASNQPQHF.

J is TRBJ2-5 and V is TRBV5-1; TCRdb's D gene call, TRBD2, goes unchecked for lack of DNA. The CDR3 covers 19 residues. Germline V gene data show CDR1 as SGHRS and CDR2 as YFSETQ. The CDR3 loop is CASSRYRGSRLAGIETQYF.

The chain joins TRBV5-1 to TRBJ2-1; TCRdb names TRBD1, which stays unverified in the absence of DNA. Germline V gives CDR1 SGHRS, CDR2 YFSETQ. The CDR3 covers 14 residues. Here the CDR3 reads CATSGQGLDNEQFF.

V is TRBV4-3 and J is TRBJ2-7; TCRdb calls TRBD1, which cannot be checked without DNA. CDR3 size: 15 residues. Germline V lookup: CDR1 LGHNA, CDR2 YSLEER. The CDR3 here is CASSQDGGAVYEQYF.

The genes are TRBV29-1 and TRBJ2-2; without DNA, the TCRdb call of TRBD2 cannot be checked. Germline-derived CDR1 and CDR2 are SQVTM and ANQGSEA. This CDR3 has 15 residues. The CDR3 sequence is CSAALPTANTGELFF.

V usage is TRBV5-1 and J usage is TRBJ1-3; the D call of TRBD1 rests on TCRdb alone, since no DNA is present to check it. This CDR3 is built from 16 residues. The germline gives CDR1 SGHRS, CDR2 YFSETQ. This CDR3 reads CASSLADSLSGNTIYF. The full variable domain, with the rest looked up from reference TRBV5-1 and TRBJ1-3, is KAGVTQTPRYLIKTRGQQVTLSCSPISGHRSVSWYQQTPGQGLQFLFEYFSETQRNKGNFPGRFSGRQFSNSRSEMNVSTLELGDSALYLCASSLADSLSGNTIYFGEGSWLTVV.

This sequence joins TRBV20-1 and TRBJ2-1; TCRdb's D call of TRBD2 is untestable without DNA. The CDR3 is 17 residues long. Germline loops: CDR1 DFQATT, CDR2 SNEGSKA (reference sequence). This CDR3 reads CSASALGRGTASNEQFF.